This passage covers 22 T cell receptor beta chains from one sample sequenced in a study of patients and donors after allogeneic stem cell transplantation. From the RT-PCR reads, TCRdb called clonotypes with MiXCR, one entry per CDR3 protein. The data contain roughly 880,000 distinct CDR3 sequences, roughly 18% of them seen just once; the ten biggest clones take up 6%. The specimen was blood, either unsorted or a sorted T cell fraction (not recorded which). The receptor set was obtained from a human donor who was either an allogeneic HSCT recipient or a stem cell or donor lymphocyte infusion donor (not recorded which). It is not recorded whose cells these are; they may come from a transplant donor.

The table lists this clonotype with a few counts. V usage is TRBV5-5 and J usage is TRBJ1-2, with D hard to call. The germline V and J ends were trimmed by 4 bases and 5 bases, with 15 bases remaining between them. Germline CDR1 SGHKS, CDR2 YYEKEE (reference sequence). This CDR3 is 14 amino acids long. The chain's CDR3 is CASSGVGNAYGYTF. CDR3 bases: TGTGCCAGCAGCGGTGTGGGCAACGCTTATGGCTACACCTTC.

The J gene is TRBJ2-3, the V gene TRBV2; TRBD2 matches 11 bases. The V gene end was trimmed by 4 bases and the J gene end by 4 bases; junction bases not matched to a gene: 4. Germline CDR1 reads SNHLY; CDR2 reads FYNNEI. The CDR3 sequence is 15 residues long. CDR3 in amino acids: CASSVVAGGPDTQYF. CDR3 DNA sequence: TGTGCCAGCAGTGTTGTAGCGGGAGGGCCAGATACGCAGTATTTT.

The gene calls are TRBV7-2 and TRBJ2-2; the D gene is possibly TRBD2 (6 bases). V lost 5 bases, J lost 0 bases, and 13 bases lay in between. The CDR3 sequence is 16 residues long. CDR1 SGHTA and CDR2 FQGNSA come from the germline V gene. CDR3 amino acids: CASSKAGRTNTGELFF. The CDR3 nucleotides are TGTGCCAGCAGCAAAGCAGGGAGGACGAACACCGGGGAGCTGTTTTTT.

The chain combines TRBV28 with TRBJ2-5; maybe TRBD1 (6 bases). V was pared by 1 base and J by 1 base, with 10 bases between. From germline, CDR1 is MDHEN and CDR2 SYDVKM. CDR3 length: 15 amino acids. The CDR3 loop reads CASSLSGVSQETQYF. CDR3 DNA: TGTGCCAGCAGTTTATCAGGGGTCTCCCAAGAGACCCAGTACTTC.

The chain joins TRBV16 to TRBJ2-1, with D unresolved. Germline lookup yields CDR1 KGHSY and CDR2 FQNENV. The CDR3 is 13 amino acids. V lost 2 bases and J lost 0, with 2 bases in between. The chain's CDR3 is CASSQLSYNEQFF. CDR3 DNA sequence: TGTGCCAGCAGCCAACTCTCCTACAATGAGCAGTTCTTC.

The chain links TRBV5-1 to TRBJ1-5; 7 bases agree with TRBD1. The CDR3 length is 15 residues. Germline V gene lookup returns CDR1 SGHRS and CDR2 YFSETQ. V lost 4 bases and J lost 5; bases outside the gene matches: 9. DNA of the CDR3: TGCGCCAGCAGCCCAACAGGGGTCGTCGATCAGCCCCAGCATTTT. It specifies CASSPTGVVDQPQHF. The entire variable domain, with the rest obtained from reference TRBV5-1 and TRBJ1-5, is as follows: KAGVTQTPRYLIKTRGQQVTLSCSPISGHRSVSWYQQTPGQGLQFLFEYFSETQRNKGNFPGRFSGRQFSNSRSEMNVSTLELGDSALYLCASSPTGVVDQPQHFGDGTRLSIL.

The rearrangement links TRBV4-3 to TRBJ2-1; 8 nucleotides agree with TRBD2. Trimming removed 4 bases from V and 8 bases from J; junction bases left unmatched: 10. CDR1 is LGHNA, CDR2 YSLEER, per germline. The CDR3 length is 15 residues. The CDR3 is CASSRRGGGMDEQFF. For the CDR3, the DNA is TGCGCCAGCAGCCGTCGGGGGGGGGGCATGGATGAGCAGTTCTTC.

J is TRBJ1-3 and V is TRBV5-6; D not resolved. This CDR3 region has 14 residues. V was clipped by 3 bases and J by 1 base, with 8 bases between them. CDR1 is SGHDT and CDR2 is YYEEEE in the germline V gene. The DNA of the CDR3 is TGTGCCAGCAGCTGGGTTGCATCTGGAAACACCATATATTTT. This codes for CASSWVASGNTIYF.

This clonotype has more than one count but fewer than ten. This chain uses TRBV27 with TRBJ2-1; 7 bases map to TRBD2. The germline V gene encodes CDR1 MNHEY and CDR2 SMNVEV (reference sequence). CDR3 size: 14 residues. Trimming took 5 bases from V and 9 from J; bases not matched to a gene: 10. CDR3 sequence: CASSRLARPSEQFF. The DNA of the CDR3 is TGTGCCAGCAGTCGACTAGCCCGTCCTAGTGAGCAGTTCTTC.

The chain uses TRBV6-5 and TRBJ1-6, with unresolved D. Trimming left V 2 bases short and J 9 bases short, with 14 bases between. This CDR3 has 15 amino acids. Looked up from germline, CDR1 is MNHEY and CDR2 is SVGAGI. The CDR3 DNA sequence: TGTGCCAGCAGTTACGGAACCGGACTGGGTTCACCCCTCCACTTT. As protein: CASSYGTGLGSPLHF.

This clonotype was recorded at least ten times. This chain uses TRBV12-3 or TRBV12-4 with TRBJ1-2, with TRBD1 identical over 12 bases. Germline trimming cut 2 bases from V and 7 bases from J; bases unmatched to any gene: 8. The CDR3 extends over 16 amino acids. The DNA of the CDR3 is TGTGCCAGCAGTTTACTACCGGGACAGGGGGCCGGTGGCTACACCTTC. Amino acid sequence: CASSLLPGQGAGGYTF.

The rearrangement uses TRBV30 and TRBJ2-2; the D is unclear. CDR3 length: 13 residues. Germline V gives CDR1 GTSNPN, CDR2 SVGIG (reference sequence). Trimming removed 0 bases at V and 6 bases at J, with 8 bases between. Here the CDR3 reads CAWSVRVSGELFF. DNA of the CDR3: TGTGCCTGGAGTGTACGGGTCTCCGGGGAGCTGTTTTTT.

V and J are TRBV6-6 and TRBJ2-7, with 7 positions matching TRBD2. J was trimmed by 11 bases and V by 2 bases; bases with no gene match: 6. This CDR3 is 12 amino acids long. In germline, CDR1 is MNHNY, CDR2 SVGAGI (reference sequence). The CDR3 here is CASSYAREEEYF. The CDR3, as DNA: TGTGCCAGCAGTTACGCCCGGGAGGAGGAGTACTTC.

The genes are TRBV6-5 and TRBJ2-6; D assignment may be TRBD1 or TRBD2 (5 bases each). CDR3 size: 16 residues. The V and J ends lost 0 bases and 6 bases respectively, with 12 bases between them. Germline values: CDR1 MNHEY, CDR2 SVGAGI. The chain's CDR3 is CASSYSGTLQANVLTF. CDR3 sequence (DNA): TGTGCCAGCAGTTACTCGGGGACCCTCCAGGCCAACGTCCTGACTTTC.

A few counts support this clonotype. The chain joins TRBV6-5 to TRBJ2-3; TRBD2 matches 13 bases. Per germline, CDR1 MNHEY and CDR2 SVGAGI. V shed 2 bases and J 2 bases; nucleotides not matched to a gene: 1. This CDR3 spans 16 amino acids. The CDR3 region has the DNA TGTGCCAGCAGTTACACTAGCGGGAGGGTCACAGATACGCAGTATTTT. Translating it yields CASSYTSGRVTDTQYF.

V usage is TRBV6-5 and J usage is TRBJ2-7; 11 positions agree with TRBD2. CDR3 length: 16 amino acids. Germline V CDR1 and CDR2: MNHEY, SVGAGI. V gave up 2 bases and J gave up 5 bases; unmatched junction bases: 8. The CDR3 DNA follows: TGTGCCAGCAGTTACGGGCTAGCGGGGGGTGTCAACGAGCAGTACTTC. As protein: CASSYGLAGGVNEQYF.

This clonotype was seen more than once but under ten times. The DNA of the CDR3 is TGTGCCACCAGTCTGGCGGGGGGAGCCTACAATGAGCAGTTCTTC. Its translation is CATSLAGGAYNEQFF. The V and J genes are TRBV24-1 and TRBJ2-1; the match to TRBD2 covers 8 bases. Germline CDR1 and CDR2: KGHDR and SFDVKD. The CDR3 runs 15 residues. V lost 6 bases to trimming and J lost 2 bases; unmatched junction nucleotides: 5.

This clonotype was detected only a few times. J is TRBJ1-1 and V is TRBV9; the D is unclear. The V gene's germline CDR1 is SGDLS and CDR2 YYNGEE. The length of the CDR3 is 15 residues. Trimming removed 0 bases from V and 0 bases from J, with 9 bases in between. DNA for the CDR3: TGTGCCAGCAGCGTAGGATTAGCAGTGAACACTGAAGCTTTCTTT. Protein product: CASSVGLAVNTEAFF.

This clonotype occurred a few times. The gene calls are TRBV20-1 and TRBJ2-7, with 8 bases matching TRBD2. The V gene's germline CDR1 is DFQATT and CDR2 SNEGSKA (reference sequence). The junction had 8 bases not matched to a gene; V was cut back by 4 bases and J by 6 bases. The CDR3 contains 13 residues. The CDR3 spells CSATGGAGLEQYF. CDR3 coding DNA: TGCAGTGCTACCGGGGGGGCCGGACTCGAGCAGTACTTC.

This chain links TRBV15 with TRBJ1-1; D might be TRBD1 (5 bases). V was shortened by 0 bases and J by 0 bases, with 17 bases between the two germline ends. The germline V gene encodes CDR1 LNHNV and CDR2 YYDKDF (reference sequence). This CDR3 region has 18 residues. This chain's CDR3 is CATSRDIVLGGMNTEAFF. DNA of the CDR3: TGTGCCACCAGCAGAGATATAGTCCTCGGGGGAATGAACACTGAAGCTTTCTTT.

This clonotype appeared a few times. This sequence joins TRBV4-1 and TRBJ2-3, with TRBD2 matching over 10 bases. The V gene end was trimmed by 0 bases and the J gene end by 2 bases; junction bases not matched to a gene: 11. The CDR3 totals 19 residues. CDR1 and CDR2 from the germline V gene are MGHRA and YSYEKL. CDR3 sequence: CASSQDPPSGGEPTDTQYF. The CDR3 DNA follows: TGCGCCAGCAGCCAAGACCCTCCTAGCGGGGGAGAGCCCACAGATACGCAGTATTTT.

This sequence joins TRBV28 and TRBJ2-1; TRBD2 might be the D (5 bases). Germline values: CDR1 MDHEN, CDR2 SYDVKM. Deletions cut 10 bases from V and 6 bases from J, with 22 bases between. The CDR3 extends over 15 amino acids. Written as DNA, the CDR3 is TGTGCCACCCAAGTGGCAGGACTCGTCAGCAATGAGCAGTTCTTC. It encodes CATQVAGLVSNEQFF.